These T cell receptor beta chains were read from a single sample in a study of control samples from healthy donors and cancer patients. The data were produced by immunoSEQ multiplex PCR, yet TCRdb's version contains in-frame clones alone and is incomplete. The sample includes approximately 150,000 clones, about 91% of them seen just once. Input material: blood. The receptors originated from a woman aged 40 to 49 in good health. The CDR3 runs from the conserved cysteine through the conserved F or W. A D gene is named only where the DNA matches it firmly. Some rows have no size entry. The others give once, few or many, or a class for an expanded clone.

D gene	clone size	V gene	J gene	CDR3 DNA	CDR3 protein
-	-	TRBV6-1	TRBJ1-1	TGTGCCAGCAGTGAATGGAGAGAAGCTTTCTTT	CASSEWREAFF
-	once	TRBV13	TRBJ2-2	TGTGCCAGCAGCCCGACCGGGGCCGGGGGCACCGGGGAGCTGTTTTTT	CASSPTGAGGTGELFF
TRBD1	-	TRBV27	TRBJ1-2	TGTGCCAGCAGTTTATCGTCCGGGACAGGGGATGGCTACACCTTC	CASSLSSGTGDGYTF
-	-	TRBV3-1/TRBV3-2	TRBJ2-2	TGTGCCAGCAGCCGAATTAACACCGGGGAGCTGTTTTTT	CASSRINTGELFF
-	-	TRBV6-1	TRBJ2-7	TGTGCCAGCAGTGAAGGGATGGCAGGGATCTCCTACGAGCAGTACTTC	CASSEGMAGISYEQYF
-	-	TRBV6-5	TRBJ1-2	TGTGCCAGCACGCAGGTTATATCGGGCTACACCTTC	CASTQVISGYTF
-	-	TRBV29-1	TRBJ1-4	TGCAGCGCGATATACCCCGGGACAAAGGGAGAAAAACTGTTTTTT	CSAIYPGTKGEKLFF
-	-	TRBV12-5	TRBJ2-1	TGTGCTAGTGGTTTGAATGAGCAGTTCTTC	CASGLNEQFF
TRBD1	-	TRBV5-1	TRBJ2-7	TGCGCCAGCAGCTTGTCGGGACAGACTTACTACCCTTCCGAGCAGTACTTC	CASSLSGQTYYPSEQYF
-	-	TRBV24-1	TRBJ2-1	TGTGCCACCAGTGACCCAAACAGGGCCGATGAGCAGTTCTTC	CATSDPNRADEQFF
-	-	TRBV6-5	TRBJ2-7	TGTGCCAGCACTCAAACGGTGGCAACCGAGCAGTACTTC	CASTQTVATEQYF
-	-	TRBV5-1	TRBJ2-3	TGCGCCAGCAGCCTAGGGCTCACAGATACGCAGTATTTT	CASSLGLTDTQYF
-	-	TRBV7-8	TRBJ1-6	TGTGCCAGCAGCCAACACGGTTCACCCCTCCACTTT	CASSQHGSPLHF
TRBD1	-	TRBV29-1	TRBJ2-7	TGCAGCGTTGGGGACAGAACCTACGAGCAGTACTTC	CSVGDRTYEQYF
TRBD2	once	TRBV27	TRBJ2-1	TGTGCCAGTACGAGCGGGGGGCTTTACAATGAGCAGTTCTTC	CASTSGGLYNEQFF
TRBD2	-	TRBV6-1	TRBJ2-5	TGTGCCAGCAGTGAAAAAGCGGGGGGCCAAGAGACCCAGTACTTC	CASSEKAGGQETQYF
TRBD2	-	TRBV6-5	TRBJ2-1	TGTGCCGGCTCGGGGGGGCGGAGAAATGAGCAGTTCTTC	CAGSGGRRNEQFF
TRBD1	-	TRBV5-1	TRBJ2-3	TGCGCCAGCAGCTTACAGGGGGCAGGCACAGATACGCAGTATTTT	CASSLQGAGTDTQYF
TRBD1	-	TRBV3-1/TRBV3-2	TRBJ2-5	TGTGCCAGCAGCCCAACAGGGGGCAAGGGGGAGACCCAGTACTTC	CASSPTGGKGETQYF
-	-	TRBV7-3	TRBJ1-1	TGTGCCAGCAGCTTAACTACCAATACTGAAGCTTTCTTT	CASSLTTNTEAFF
TRBD1	once	TRBV7-2	TRBJ1-1	TGTGCCAGCAGCCCCAGGGGGCTCACTGAAGCTTTCTTT	CASSPRGLTEAFF
TRBD1	once	TRBV7-9	TRBJ1-2	TGTGCCAGTGGGGCCCCCCGGGACAGGGTGGACTATGGCTACACCTTC	CASGAPRDRVDYGYTF
TRBD1	-	TRBV10-3	TRBJ1-1	TGTGCCATCAGTGAAACAGGGGGTGACACTGAAGCTTTCTTT	CAISETGGDTEAFF
-	-	TRBV27	TRBJ2-7	TGTGCCAGCAGCCCCGGAGGCGAGCAGTACTTC	CASSPGGEQYF
TRBD1	-	TRBV5-1	TRBJ1-1	TGCGCCAGCAGCTACCCAGGGGGCAGGAGGACTGAAGCTTTCTTT	CASSYPGGRRTEAFF
-	-	TRBV15	TRBJ2-2	TGTGCCACCAGCATCAGCACCGGGGAGCTGTTTTTT	CATSISTGELFF
-	-	TRBV4-1	TRBJ1-2	TGCGCCAGCAGCCAAGTAGGACAGATGAGTTATGGCTACACCTTC	CASSQVGQMSYGYTF
-	-	TRBV10-3	TRBJ2-7	TGTGCCATCAGACGAACAGGGGGGGACTACGAGCAGTACTTC	CAIRRTGGDYEQYF
-	-	TRBV12-2	TRBJ2-7	TGTGCAAGTCGCGCCCTGGTTGGGCGGGGGGACTACGAGCAGTACTTC	CASRALVGRGDYEQYF
TRBD1	-	TRBV6-2/TRBV6-3	TRBJ1-2	TGTGCCAGCAGTTACTCGTTGGGACAGGGGGAGTTTGGCTACACCTTC	CASSYSLGQGEFGYTF
-	once	TRBV12-3/TRBV12-4	TRBJ2-2	TGTGCCAGCAGTTTCGCTAACACCGGGGAGCTGTTTTTT	CASSFANTGELFF
-	-	TRBV5-4	TRBJ2-3	TGTGCCAGCAGCGGCGGGGCAAACACAGATACGCAGTATTTT	CASSGGANTDTQYF
-	-	TRBV5-6	TRBJ1-4	TGTGCCAGCAGCTTAGGCGGGGGTGAAAAACTGTTTTTT	CASSLGGGEKLFF
-	-	TRBV27	TRBJ1-6	TGTGCCAGCAGTGTTACCTGGGGTGAAGCCCTCCACTTT	CASSVTWGEALHF
-	-	TRBV7-9	TRBJ2-6	TGTGCCAGCAGCTTATGGGGCAGTTTTGGTATCTCTGGGGCCAACGTCCTGACTTTC	CASSLWGSFGISGANVLTF
-	-	TRBV18	TRBJ1-1	TGTGCCAGCTCACCACTAGCTTTGACAGCGCTGAACACTGAAGCTTTCTTT	CASSPLALTALNTEAFF
-	-	TRBV2	TRBJ1-6	TGTGCCAGCGCGGACAGCGATAATTCACCCCTCCACTTT	CASADSDNSPLHF
-	few	TRBV5-4	TRBJ1-1	TGTGCCAGCAGTCAAACATTTGGGGTAAACATGAACACTGAAGCTTTCTTT	CASSQTFGVNMNTEAFF
TRBD2	-	TRBV6-5	TRBJ2-3	TGTGCCAGCAGTTACTCCTTTAGCGGGGGGGAGGATACGCAGTATTTT	CASSYSFSGGEDTQYF
-	-	TRBV9	TRBJ1-1	TGTGCCAGCAGTGATGGACAGTCGATGAACACTGAAGCTTTCTTT	CASSDGQSMNTEAFF
-	-	TRBV12-3/TRBV12-4	TRBJ1-1	TGTGCCAGCAGTTTAGCGACAGGAACTGAAGCTTTCTTT	CASSLATGTEAFF
TRBD1	-	TRBV2	TRBJ1-1	TGTGCCAGCAGGGGACAGCTGAACACTGAAGCTTTCTTT	CASRGQLNTEAFF
TRBD2	-	TRBV5-1	TRBJ2-7	TGCGCCAGCAGCTTCGGGACTAGCGGGGGAACCTACGAGCAGTACTTC	CASSFGTSGGTYEQYF
TRBD1	once	TRBV5-1	TRBJ2-3	TGCGCCAGCAGCTTCTCAGGGGGCGATACGCAGTATTTT	CASSFSGGDTQYF
TRBD1	-	TRBV19	TRBJ1-1	TGTGCCAGTACCGGGACAGGGACCAGGAACACTGAAGCTTTCTTT	CASTGTGTRNTEAFF
TRBD1	-	TRBV2	TRBJ2-2	TGTGCCAGCAGGGGACAGGACACCGGGGAGCTGTTTTTT	CASRGQDTGELFF
-	-	TRBV19	TRBJ1-1	TGTGCCAGTAGTAGACTGAACACTGAAGCTTTCTTT	CASSRLNTEAFF
-	once	TRBV19	TRBJ2-7	TGTGCCAGTAGCTCAGGCATCTCCTACGAGCAGTACTTC	CASSSGISYEQYF
-	-	TRBV6-5	TRBJ1-5	TGTGCCAGCAGTTGGGCAGGTAGCAATCAGCCCCAGCATTTT	CASSWAGSNQPQHF
-	-	TRBV6-5	TRBJ1-4	TGTGCCAGCAGTTACCGATCAACTAATGAAAAACTGTTTTTT	CASSYRSTNEKLFF
TRBD2	-	TRBV18	TRBJ2-3	TGTGCCAGCTCATTACTAGCGGGGGTCACAGATACGCAGTATTTT	CASSLLAGVTDTQYF
TRBD1	once	TRBV19	TRBJ1-5	TGTGCCAGTAGTATAGTACTCTCGGGACAGGGGAGCAATCAGCCCCAGCATTTT	CASSIVLSGQGSNQPQHF
-	-	TRBV5-1	TRBJ2-2	TGCGCCAGCAGCTTGGAGGGGAGACCATTCACCGGGGAGCTGTTTTTT	CASSLEGRPFTGELFF
-	-	TRBV3-1/TRBV3-2	TRBJ2-7	TGTGCCAGCAGCCAAGCAGGCGGCGAGCAGTACTTC	CASSQAGGEQYF